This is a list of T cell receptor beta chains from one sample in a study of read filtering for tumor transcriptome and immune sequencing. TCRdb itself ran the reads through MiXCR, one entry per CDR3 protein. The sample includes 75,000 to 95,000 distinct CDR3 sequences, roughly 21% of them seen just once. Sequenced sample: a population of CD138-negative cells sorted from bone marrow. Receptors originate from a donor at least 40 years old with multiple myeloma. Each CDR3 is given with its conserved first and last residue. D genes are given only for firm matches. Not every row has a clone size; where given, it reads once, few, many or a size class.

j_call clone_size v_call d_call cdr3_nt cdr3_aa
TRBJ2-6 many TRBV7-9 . TGTGCCAGCAGCTTATTAGCAGGGGCCGGGGCCAACGTCCTGACTTTC CASSLLAGAGANVLTF
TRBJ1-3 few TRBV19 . TGTGCCAGCTCACCGAGCCCTGGAAACACCATATATTTT CASSPSPGNTIYF
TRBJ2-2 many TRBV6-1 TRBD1 TGTGCCAGCAGTCGCCGGACAGGGAGAGTCTATTCGTTGAACACCGGGGAGCTGTTTTTT CASSRRTGRVYSLNTGELFF
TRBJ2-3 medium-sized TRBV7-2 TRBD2 TGTGCCAGCAGCTTATCCGGGACTAGCCTCTCTTCTACGCAGTATTTT CASSLSGTSLSSTQYF
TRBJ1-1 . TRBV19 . TGTGCCAGTAGTATGTCTGGGGGCACTGAAGCTTTCTTT CASSMSGGTEAFF
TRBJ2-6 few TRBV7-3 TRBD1 TGTGCCAGCTCCACCGGACAGGGAGGCAACGTCCTGACTTTC CASSTGQGGNVLTF
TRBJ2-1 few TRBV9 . TGTGCCAGCAGCCCTCGCGACGGGATTTCCAACAATGAGCAGTTCTTC CASSPRDGISNNEQFF
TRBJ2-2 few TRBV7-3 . TGTGCCAGCAGCTTATCCCCAACCGGGGAGCTGTTTTTT CASSLSPTGELFF
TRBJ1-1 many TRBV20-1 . TGCAGTGCGCCATCTAACCTGAACACTGAAGCTTTCTTT CSAPSNLNTEAFF
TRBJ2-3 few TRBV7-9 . TGTGCCAGCAGCCGGATCGGCCAGGGGACAGATACGCAGTATTTT CASSRIGQGTDTQYF
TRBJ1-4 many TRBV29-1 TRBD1 TGCAGCGTTGGGGGGACAGGGGATGAAAAACTGTTTTTT CSVGGTGDEKLFF
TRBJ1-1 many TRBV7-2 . TGTGCCAGCAGCTCCATGGGGGGCGTTAGCACTGAAGCTTTCTTT CASSSMGGVSTEAFF
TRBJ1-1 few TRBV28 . TGTGCCAGCAGTCGCGGGGGCCAGGGGAGCACTGAAGCTTTCTTT CASSRGGQGSTEAFF
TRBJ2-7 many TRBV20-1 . TGCAGTGCTAATGGTAGGACCTTCAAGAACGAGCAGTACTTC CSANGRTFKNEQYF
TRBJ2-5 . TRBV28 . TGTGCCAGCAAGACTAGTTCTGTGACCCAGTACTTC CASKTSSVTQYF
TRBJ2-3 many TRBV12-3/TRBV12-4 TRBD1 TGTGCCAGCAGCCGGGACAGGGAGGCGGATACGCAGTATTTT CASSRDREADTQYF
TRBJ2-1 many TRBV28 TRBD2 TGTGCCAGCAACCCGGTGACTAGCGGTCCGCGAGGGCAGTTCTTC CASNPVTSGPRGQFF
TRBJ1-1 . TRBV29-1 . TGCAGCGTTGATAAGGGAGGGACTGAAGCTTTCTTT CSVDKGGTEAFF
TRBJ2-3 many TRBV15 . TGTGCCACCAGCATTCCTAGCACAGATACGCAGTATTTT CATSIPSTDTQYF
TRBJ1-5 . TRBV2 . TGTGCCAGCAGTGAAAGTCTGGGGGGTGTACAGCCCCAGCATTTT CASSESLGGVQPQHF
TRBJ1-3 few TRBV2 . TGTGCCAGCAGTGAATTTGCAGGGATCGGAAACACCATATATTTT CASSEFAGIGNTIYF
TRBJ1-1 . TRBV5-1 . TGCGCCAGCAGCTTGGCACCGACAGGTCTGAACACTGAAGCTTTCTTT CASSLAPTGLNTEAFF
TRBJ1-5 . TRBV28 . TGTGCCAGCAGTTCGACAGGTATTCAGCCCCAGCATTTT CASSSTGIQPQHF
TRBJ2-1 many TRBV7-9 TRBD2 TGTGCCAGCAGTGTAGGCGGGACTAGCGGAAATGAGCAGTTCTTC CASSVGGTSGNEQFF
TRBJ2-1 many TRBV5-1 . TGCGCCAGCAGCTCGCTCGCTCGCGGGGGTTTCCACAGGGGAGATGAGCAGTTCTTC CASSSLARGGFHRGDEQFF
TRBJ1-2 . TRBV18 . TGTGCCAGCTTACCGGGACTGATCATGGATGGCTACTCCTTC CASLPGLIMDGYSF
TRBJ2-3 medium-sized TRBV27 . TGTGCCAGCAGTTTAGTCTCCACGGATACGCAGTATTTT CASSLVSTDTQYF
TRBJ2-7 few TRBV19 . TGTGCCACTCCGTCGGGGGTCTACGAGCAGTACTTC CATPSGVYEQYF
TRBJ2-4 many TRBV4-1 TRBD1 TGCGCCAGCAGCCCGACAGGGTTGCACATTCAGTACTTC CASSPTGLHIQYF
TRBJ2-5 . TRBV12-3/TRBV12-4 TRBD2 TGTGCCAGCAGTCCTTCACCGGCGGGGGGGCAAGGGACCCAGTACTTC CASSPSPAGGQGTQYF
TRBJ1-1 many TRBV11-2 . TGTGCCAGCAGTCTTCCGGGACTTCAAGCTTTCTTT CASSLPGLQAFF
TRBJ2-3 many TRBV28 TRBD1 TGTGCCAGCCTGGGGACAGGGGGGGATACGCAGTATTTT CASLGTGGDTQYF
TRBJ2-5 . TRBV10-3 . TGTGCCATCAGTGACGGCAGGCAAGAGACCCAGTACTTC CAISDGRQETQYF
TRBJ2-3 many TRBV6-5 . TGTGCCAGCACCCTCGGGGGTATTGCAGATACGCAGTATTTT CASTLGGIADTQYF
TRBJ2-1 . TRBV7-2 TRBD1 TGTGCCAGCAGTCCCGGGACAGGGTTCTACAATGAGCAGTTCTTC CASSPGTGFYNEQFF
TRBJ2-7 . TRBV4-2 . TGTGCCAGCAGCCAAGAACACGGGGATATCTACGAGCAGTACTTC CASSQEHGDIYEQYF
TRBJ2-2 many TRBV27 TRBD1 TGTGCCAGCAGCTTCCAGACAGGGGGCAGGACCGGGGAGCTGTTTTTT CASSFQTGGRTGELFF